This T cell receptor (beta chain) was retrieved from a study of beta chain features in type 1 diabetes. Overall study findings and caveats: Naive, central memory and Treg TCRB repertoires appeared more alike in patients than in healthy donors.

V was clipped by 4 bases and J by 0 bases, with 9 bases between them. CDR3 length equals 15 residues. The V gene's germline CDR1 is LGHNA and CDR2 YNFKEQ. As every portion of the isolated RNA was reverse transcribed, the sequencing read expressed TCRB transcripts. Data came from immunoSEQ multiplex PCR; TCRdb stores just in-frame clones and leaves some out. The sample contains around 180,000 clones, approximately 13% of which appear only once. Concerning this clone itself: Antigen: not known.

The rearrangement joins TRBV4-2 to TRBJ2-2; D perhaps matches TRBD1 (6 bases). Input material: central memory CD4+ T cells from blood. This TCR was sampled from a woman aged 18-29 years in good health. CDR3 region: CASSPTGTNTGELFF. The DNA of the CDR3 is TGTGCCAGCAGCCCGACAGGCACGAACACCGGGGAGCTGTTTTTT.